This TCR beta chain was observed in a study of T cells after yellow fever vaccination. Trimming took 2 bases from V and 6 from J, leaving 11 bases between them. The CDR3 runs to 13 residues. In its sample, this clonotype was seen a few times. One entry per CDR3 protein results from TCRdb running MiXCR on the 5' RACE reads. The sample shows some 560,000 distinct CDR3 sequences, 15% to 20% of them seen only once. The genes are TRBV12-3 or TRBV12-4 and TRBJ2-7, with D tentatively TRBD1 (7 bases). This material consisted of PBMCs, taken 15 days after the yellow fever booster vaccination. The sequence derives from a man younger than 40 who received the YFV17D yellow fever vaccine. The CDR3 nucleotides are TGTGCCAGCAGTTTACCAGGGGGAGGCGAGCAGTACTTC. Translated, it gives CASSLPGGGEQYF.